This T cell receptor beta chain appears in the sequencing data of a study of Graves' ophthalmopathy and Graves' hyperthyroidism. Notes on the study in general: The model's prediction of ophthalmopathy progression had 65% to 71% sensitivity and 72% to 80% specificity.

Trimming shortened V by 3 bases and J by 4 bases, and 9 bases separated the two germline ends. The CDR3 contains 14 residues. The germline V gene has CDR1 MGHDK and CDR2 SYGVNS. The authors amplified TCR beta CDR3 regions, and they did so from RNA transcripts for repertoire sequencing. An initial RT-PCR round employing HTBI primers preceded a second-round multiplex PCR. TCRdb re-called the multiplex PCR reads through MiXCR, storing one row per CDR3 protein. The sample includes about 740,000 distinct CDR3 sequences, approximately 40% of them seen just once. The sample holds many counts of this clonotype. Its cognate antigen is unknown. Having ophthalmopathy, the donors showed moderate-to-severe activity, CAS ≥3 and NOSPECS ≥4, with disease lasting under 3 months. In this cohort, patients with other autoimmune diseases, uncontrolled infections, pregnancy or lactation were excluded. Serum thyroxine and TRAb, along with clinical symptoms, thyroid ultrasound and orbital computed tomography, were what diagnosis relied on.

The TCR comes from an adult man with Graves' ophthalmopathy. Material for sequencing was peripheral blood. The chain employs TRBV25-1 and TRBJ2-2; D not certain. The CDR3 nucleotides read TGTGCCAGCAGTGAGAATTCTGGCACCGGGGAGCTGTTTTTT. This codes for CASSENSGTGELFF.